The 25 T cell receptor beta chains below all came from one sample that was sequenced in a study of T cell responses to AZD1222 COVID-19 vaccine. TCRdb's table, derived via immunoSEQ multiplex PCR, lists solely in-frame clones and lacks some. The sample shows around 99,000 clones, more than 80% of them seen only once. Specimen: peripheral blood, collected on day 0 of AZD1222 vaccination. These receptors all come from an adult in good health.

The V gene is TRBV7-2, the J gene TRBJ1-6; D may be TRBD1 (5 bases). Germline V gives CDR1 SGHTA, CDR2 FQGNSA. V dropped 3 bases and J dropped 7 bases, with 10 bases sitting between them. The CDR3 is 14 amino acids. In DNA, the CDR3 is TGTGCCAGCAGCTTCCGGGGCCCCAATTCACCCCTCCACTTT. Its protein is CASSFRGPNSPLHF.

V and J are TRBV4-1 and TRBJ1-6; no definite D call. The CDR3 is 15 residues long. Germline CDR1 reads MGHRA; CDR2 reads YSYEKL. With 1 base removed from V and 11 bases from J, the gap between germline ends came to 15 bases. The CDR3: CASSQVGGERPPLHF. DNA for the CDR3: TGCGCCAGCAGCCAAGTGGGCGGGGAGCGGCCACCCCTCCACTTT.

A single count supports this clone. The CDR3 DNA reads as TGTGCCAGCAGTCCCACGGGGGGATATGGCTACACCTTC. This gives the protein CASSPTGGYGYTF. The chain uses TRBV27 and TRBJ1-2, with TRBD1 as a possible D gene (5 bases). In germline, CDR1 is MNHEY, CDR2 SMNVEV (reference sequence). V was cut by 5 bases and J by 5 bases, with 12 bases left in between. The CDR3 length is 13 residues.

Only one count was recorded for this clone. The CDR3 region is CASSLRSGARAGELFF. In DNA form, the CDR3 reads TGTGCCAGCAGCCTAAGGTCGGGGGCGAGGGCCGGGGAGCTGTTTTTT. The rearrangement joins TRBV3-1 (or the pseudogene TRBV3-2) to TRBJ2-2; D possibly matches TRBD1 or TRBD2 (6 bases each). V gave up 4 bases and J gave up 6 bases, with 18 bases separating them. In germline, CDR1 is LGHDT, CDR2 YNNKEL (reference sequence). The CDR3 spans 16 residues.

In nucleotides, the CDR3 is TGTGCCAGCAGTCCGGCGGACCAGAGGATGGCGCAGTATTTT. Its protein is CASSPADQRMAQYF. The chain is built from TRBV28 and TRBJ2-3; D gene uncertain. V dropped 5 bases and J dropped 10 bases, with 19 bases sitting between them. The CDR3 extends over 14 amino acids. Germline values: CDR1 MDHEN, CDR2 SYDVKM.

This chain links TRBV6-5 with TRBJ2-3; 7 positions agree with TRBD2. This CDR3 has 16 residues. Germline V lookup: CDR1 MNHEY, CDR2 SVGAGI. V was pared by 4 bases and J by 6 bases, with 13 bases of the junction left unmatched. CDR3 nucleotide sequence: TGTGCCAGCAGTTCACGGACCGGCGGGAGCGAGGATACGCAGTATTTT. This encodes CASSSRTGGSEDTQYF.

This chain links TRBV5-1 with TRBJ1-4, with D maybe TRBD1 (6 bases). This CDR3 is built from 16 residues. V dropped 0 bases and J dropped 0 bases, with 9 bases sitting between them. Looked up from germline, CDR1 is SGHRS and CDR2 is YFSETQ. CDR3 sequence (DNA): TGCGCCAGCAGCTTGGCAGGGGCAGCAACTAATGAAAAACTGTTTTTT. It yields the protein CASSLAGAATNEKLFF.

The chain couples TRBV5-5 to TRBJ1-2; D possibly corresponds to TRBD1 (5 bases). The CDR3 is 12 amino acids. V shed 1 base and J shed 5 bases, with 6 bases lying between them. The V gene's germline CDR1 is SGHKS and CDR2 YYEKEE (reference sequence). The CDR3 sequence: CASSLRQYGYTF. The CDR3 DNA follows: TGTGCCAGCAGCTTGCGACAGTATGGCTACACCTTC.

This chain connects TRBV7-2 to TRBJ1-2; D call uncertain. With 4 bases removed from V and 9 bases from J, the gap between germline ends came to 15 bases. This CDR3 contains 13 residues. Germline CDR1 and CDR2: SGHTA and FQGNSA. CDR3 region: CASSSGRHSSYTF. The CDR3 nucleotides read TGTGCCAGCAGCTCGGGGAGACACAGTAGCTACACCTTC. Drawing the rest from reference TRBV7-2 and TRBJ1-2, the complete variable domain is GAGVSQSPSNKVTEKGKDVELRCDPISGHTALYWYRQSLGQGLEFLIYFQGNSAPDKSGLPSDRFSAERTGGSVSTLTIQRTQQEDSAVYLCASSSGRHSSYTFGSGTRLTVV.

The chain couples TRBV5-6 to TRBJ2-5; D remains ambiguous. The germline V gene has CDR1 SGHDT and CDR2 YYEEEE. V dropped 4 bases and J dropped 5 bases, with 15 bases sitting between them. The CDR3 length is 14 residues. CDR3 bases: TGTGCCAGCAGCCTCATGGACCGGCCGGAGACCCAGTACTTC. Amino acids: CASSLMDRPETQYF. The complete variable domain, with remaining parts taken from reference TRBV5-6 and TRBJ2-5, reads DAGVTQSPTHLIKTRGQQVTLRCSPKSGHDTVSWYQQALGQGPQFIFQYYEEEERQRGNFPDRFSGHQFPNYSSELNVNALLLGDSALYLCASSLMDRPETQYFGPGTRLLVL.

The chain employs TRBV12-3 or TRBV12-4 and TRBJ2-7; D might be TRBD1 (6 bases). There are 13 residues in the CDR3. V was cut by 7 bases and J by 4 bases, with 14 bases left in between. CDR3 sequence: CASTPGHQYEQYF. The CDR3 region has the DNA TGTGCCAGCACCCCGGGACACCAATACGAGCAGTACTTC.

The chain joins TRBV15 to TRBJ2-4; D ambiguous. The germline CDR1 and CDR2 sequences are LNHNV and YYDKDF (reference sequence). Trimming removed 5 bases at V and 8 bases at J, with 10 bases between. The CDR3 is made up of 12 amino acids. The CDR3 spells CATSASEHIQYF. In nucleotides, the CDR3 is TGTGCCACCAGCGCCTCAGAGCACATTCAGTACTTC. The entire variable domain, with the rest obtained from reference TRBV15 and TRBJ2-4, is as follows: DAMVIQNPRYQVTQFGKPVTLSCSQTLNHNVMYWYQQKSSQAPKLLFHYYDKDFNNEADTPDNFQSRRPNTSFCFLDIRSPGLGDTAMYLCATSASEHIQYFGAGTRLSVL.

The sample holds a few counts of this clone. This chain uses TRBV3-1 (or the pseudogene TRBV3-2) with TRBJ2-7, with TRBD1 identical over 9 bases. The germline V gene has CDR1 LGHDT and CDR2 YNNKEL (reference sequence). The ends lost 4 bases at V and 3 bases at J; junction bases unmatched: 7. CDR3 length: 15 residues. The CDR3 nucleotides are TGTGCCAGCAGCCGGGACAGGGCGGCGCTCTACGAGCAGTACTTC. It translates to CASSRDRAALYEQYF.

V is TRBV7-3 and J is TRBJ2-7; 7 bases map to TRBD1. Germline CDR1 is SGHTA and CDR2 is FQGTGA. The V segment lost 6 bases and the J segment 3 bases; nucleotides outside the gene matches: 8. This CDR3 spans 14 amino acids. CDR3 nucleotide sequence: TGTGCCAGCAGACCCCGGGACAGCTTCTACGAGCAGTACTTC. Protein: CASRPRDSFYEQYF.

This CDR3 is CASSLTGPSTYEQYF. The CDR3 DNA follows: TGTGCCAGCAGCTTAACCGGGCCTTCCACCTACGAGCAGTACTTC. The chain uses TRBV7-9 and TRBJ2-7; the D is unclear. Between the trimmed V and J ends, which lost 2 bases and 2 bases, there was a span of 13 bases. CDR1 and CDR2 (germline): SEHNR, FQNEAQ (reference sequence). The CDR3 consists of 15 residues.

A word on this clone: At one end the junction does not follow the germline gene, possibly because of a read error. At the DNA level, this CDR3 is encoded by other sequences in the same sample as well. The chain carries TRBV30 and TRBJ1-1, with 9 bases identical to TRBD1. The CDR3 has 13 residues. Germline CDR1 GTSNPN, CDR2 SVGIG (reference sequence). CDR3 residues: CAWRRQGEIGAFF. The CDR3 DNA is TGTGCCTGGAGACGACAGGGGGAAATTGGAGCTTTTTTT.

V is TRBV5-4 and J is TRBJ1-6, with D possibly TRBD1 on 6 matching bases. Germline values: CDR1 SGHNT, CDR2 YYREEE (reference sequence). CDR3 size: 17 residues. Trimming removed 0 bases at V and 0 bases at J, with 10 bases between. In DNA, the CDR3 is TGTGCCAGCAGCTTGGGAGGGGGAACCTCCTATAATTCACCCCTCCACTTT. Translating gives CASSLGGGTSYNSPLHF.

This sequence joins TRBV12-3 or TRBV12-4 and TRBJ1-3, with D possibly being TRBD1 (6 bases). V was shortened by 6 bases and J by 2 bases, with 8 bases between the two germline ends. The CDR3 runs 13 residues. The CDR3 loop reads CASSPGAGNTIYF. CDR3 nucleotides: TGTGCCAGCAGCCCAGGGGCTGGAAACACCATATATTTT.

This clone was found once. The V and J genes are TRBV5-1 and TRBJ2-5; 7 bases match TRBD1. V lost 0 bases to trimming and J lost 4 bases; unmatched junction nucleotides: 6. This CDR3 contains 15 residues. The germline CDR1 and CDR2 sequences are SGHRS and YFSETQ. The CDR3, as DNA: TGCGCCAGCAGCTTGGATGGGACAGTGGGAGAGACCCAGTACTTC. This translates into CASSLDGTVGETQYF.

V gene TRBV28 combines with J gene TRBJ1-6; TRBD1 aligns across 9 bases. V lost 10 bases to trimming and J lost 7 bases; unmatched junction nucleotides: 8. The germline V gene encodes CDR1 MDHEN and CDR2 SYDVKM. This CDR3 is built from 14 residues. For the CDR3, the DNA is TGTGCCACCAAATACAGGGGGCGAAATTCACCCCTCCACTTT. This encodes CATKYRGRNSPLHF.

The chain employs TRBV7-6 and TRBJ2-5, with D perhaps TRBD1 (6 bases). This CDR3 region has 15 residues. V lost 0 bases to trimming and J lost 4 bases, with 12 bases between them. The germline V gene has CDR1 SGHVS and CDR2 FNYEAQ. CDR3 nucleotides: TGTGCCAGCAGCTTAGCGTCCGGGACAATAGAGACCCAGTACTTC. It yields the protein CASSLASGTIETQYF.

The J gene is TRBJ1-1, the V gene TRBV19; D is unresolved. V lost 0 bases to trimming and J lost 4 bases, with 12 bases between them. The CDR3 covers 15 residues. Germline CDR1 and CDR2: LNHDA and SQIVND (reference sequence). In DNA form, the CDR3 reads TGTGCCAGTAGTATAGATCCCCCCGGTATCACTGAAGCTTTCTTT. Translated: CASSIDPPGITEAFF. Variable domain in full (rest from reference TRBV19 and TRBJ1-1): DGGITQSPKYLFRKEGQNVTLSCEQNLNHDAMYWYRQDPGQGLRLIYYSQIVNDFQKGDIAEGYSVSREKKESFPLTVTSAQKNPTAFYLCASSIDPPGITEAFFGQGTRLTVV.

Only a few counts were recorded for this clone. J is TRBJ2-7 and V is TRBV21-1; whether TRBD1, the table's D call, matches the DNA was not checked. TRBV21-1 is tagged as a pseudogene. This CDR3 spans 14 amino acids. CDR3 amino acids: CASSKRQGSYEQYF. The CDR3 nucleotides read TGTGCCAGCAGCAAAAGACAGGGATCCTACGAGCAGTACTTC.

The chain uses TRBV29-1 and TRBJ2-2; D remains ambiguous. Trimming cost V 5 bases and J 0 bases, with 10 bases left between them. The CDR3 loop spans 14 amino acids. The germline V gene encodes CDR1 SQVTM and CDR2 ANQGSEA. The CDR3 loop is CSVFLTANTGELFF. The CDR3 coding sequence is TGCAGCGTTTTTCTCACAGCGAACACCGGGGAGCTGTTTTTT.

The rearrangement uses TRBV14 and TRBJ2-7; TRBD2 might be the D (6 bases). Germline V gene sequence: CDR1 SGHDN, CDR2 FVKESK. The CDR3 contains 16 residues. V was cut by 0 bases and J by 2 bases, with 14 bases left in between. CDR3 DNA sequence: TGTGCCAGCAGCCAAGAATTCGGGGGATTTCCCTACGAGCAGTACTTC. This codes for CASSQEFGGFPYEQYF.